The 22 T cell receptor beta chains listed next were all sequenced from one sample in a study of T cells in Graves' hyperthyroidism and ophthalmopathy (dated by TCRdb to between 2018 and 2020). The method behind the library was multiplex PCR. The instrument was an Illumina HiSeq 2000. Amplification of TCR beta CDR3 regions was carried out from RNA transcripts. The first round of RT-PCR for the TCR CDR3 was performed with the HTBI primer set and the Qiagen OneStep RT-PCR kit. TCRdb itself trimmed the public reads at Q25 with fastp, ran MiXCR and retained productive beta chains. Each entry merges the rows of one CDR3 protein and shows their most common DNA and genes. The sample records roughly 500,000 distinct CDR3 sequences, less than 25% of which are singletons. Of the sample, about 11% is held by the ten largest clones. The sequencing sample was made of blood. The receptors shown here come from a woman aged 25 to 45 with Graves' ophthalmopathy.

The table lists this clonotype with many counts. The V and J genes are TRBV4-1 and TRBJ2-5; D is uncertain. The CDR3 covers 13 residues. V dropped 1 base and J dropped 5 bases, with 8 bases sitting between them. The germline V gene has CDR1 MGHRA and CDR2 YSYEKL. DNA of the CDR3: TGCGCCAGCAGCCAAGGGCTATTGGAGACCCAGTACTTC. Its protein is CASSQGLLETQYF.

This clonotype has only one observation. The chain employs TRBV7-2 and TRBJ2-5, with 9 bases aligning to TRBD2. V was clipped by 3 bases and J by 5 bases; unmatched bases: 7. The CDR3 length is 15 residues. Germline V gene sequence: CDR1 SGHTA, CDR2 FQGNSA. The CDR3 coding sequence is TGTGCCAGCAGCTTTGGCGGGGGGGCCGGGGAGACCCAGTACTTC. It yields the protein CASSFGGGAGETQYF.

At least ten counts were recorded for this clonotype. This chain joins TRBV4-1 and TRBJ2-2; 7 bases are shared with TRBD2. J was trimmed by 0 bases and V by 4 bases; bases with no gene match: 8. The CDR3 spans 17 residues. Looked up from germline, CDR1 is MGHRA and CDR2 is YSYEKL. CDR3: CASSRGLAEANTGELFF. DNA of the CDR3: TGCGCCAGCAGCCGAGGGCTAGCGGAGGCGAACACCGGGGAGCTGTTTTTT.

There are many counts of this clonotype. The chain is built from TRBV6-5 and TRBJ1-1; D is unclear. Germline loops: CDR1 MNHEY, CDR2 SVGAGI. V was shortened by 6 bases and J by 5 bases, with 13 bases between the two germline ends. This CDR3 comprises 13 residues. CDR3 residues: CASRTLQRTEAFF. CDR3 DNA: TGTGCCAGCAGGACCCTTCAGCGAACTGAAGCTTTCTTT.

This clonotype appeared a few times. V is TRBV20-1 and J is TRBJ1-2, with D tentatively TRBD1 (5 bases). The CDR3 extends over 16 amino acids. Trimming left V 0 bases short and J 3 bases short, with 17 bases between. Looked up from germline, CDR1 is DFQATT and CDR2 is SNEGSKA (reference sequence). The CDR3: CSARDRVQRGDYGYTF. For the CDR3, the DNA is TGCAGTGCTAGAGATCGAGTTCAAAGGGGAGACTATGGCTACACCTTC.

The table lists this clonotype with many counts. This chain links TRBV28 with TRBJ1-1; 10 nucleotides agree with TRBD1. J gave up 1 base and V 5 bases, and 4 bases lay outside the gene matches. The length of the CDR3 is 15 residues. Germline V CDR1 and CDR2: MDHEN, SYDVKM. In DNA form, the CDR3 reads TGTGCCAGCAGTCAACGGGACAGGGGGAACACTGAAGCTTTCTTT. It specifies CASSQRDRGNTEAFF.

The table lists this clonotype with many counts. CDR3 amino acids: CASSLARVLIGEVGYGYTF. CDR3 coding DNA: TGTGCCAGCAGCTTAGCGAGGGTTTTAATTGGGGAGGTTGGCTATGGCTACACCTTC. The chain carries TRBV7-2 and TRBJ1-2; D gene uncertain. The CDR3 length is 19 residues. Trimming cost V 0 bases and J 4 bases, with 24 bases left between them. Germline CDR1 and CDR2: SGHTA and FQGNSA.

This clonotype was detected many times. The rearrangement uses TRBV2 and TRBJ2-7, with D perhaps assigned TRBD1 or TRBD2 (5 bases each). Trimming left V 6 bases short and J 1 base short, with 13 bases between. CDR3 length: 14 residues. Germline CDR1 SNHLY, CDR2 FYNNEI. CDR3 residues: CASRGRLLSYEQYF. Written as DNA, the CDR3 is TGTGCCAGCAGGGGACGGTTACTATCCTACGAGCAGTACTTC.

A few counts support this clonotype. One junction end disagrees with the germline gene, perhaps due to a read error. The chain carries TRBV5-1 and TRBJ1-3; no firm D call. Germline V gene lookup returns CDR1 SGHRS and CDR2 YFSETQ. This CDR3 has 14 residues. CDR3 coding DNA: TGCGCCGGCAGCTTGGTCGGCTCTGGAAACACCATATATTTT. Amino acid sequence: CAGSLVGSGNTIYF. Together with reference TRBV5-1 and TRBJ1-3, the CDR3 gives the full variable domain: KAGVTQTPRYLIKTRGQQVTLSCSPISGHRSVSWYQQTPGQGLQFLFEYFSETQRNKGNFPGRFSGRQFSNSRSEMNVSTLELGDSALYLCAGSLVGSGNTIYFGEGSWLTVV.

This clonotype has at least ten counts. The J gene is TRBJ1-1, the V gene TRBV7-8; D perhaps matches TRBD1 (5 bases). Germline assignment: CDR1 SGHVS and CDR2 FQNEAQ. V lost 4 bases and J lost 6, with 18 bases in between. This CDR3 comprises 15 residues. This CDR3 reads CASSSQAGWEAEAFF. CDR3 coding DNA: TGTGCCAGCAGCTCGCAAGCAGGGTGGGAAGCTGAAGCTTTCTTT. Full variable domain (missing parts from reference TRBV7-8 and TRBJ1-1): GAGVSQSPRYKVAKRGQDVALRCDPISGHVSLFWYQQALGQGPEFLTYFQNEAQLDKSGLPSDRFFAERPEGSVSTLKIQRTQQEDSAVYLCASSSQAGWEAEAFFGQGTRLTVV.

This clonotype was picked up one time. Mismatch with germline at one junction end may stem from a read error. The chain couples TRBV20-1 to TRBJ2-2; D is possibly TRBD1 or TRBD2 (6 bases each). Germline V gives CDR1 DFQATT, CDR2 SNEGSKA (reference sequence). This CDR3 comprises 11 residues. Here the CDR3 DNA reads TGCAGTGCTACGGGGGCCGGGGAGCTGTGTTTT. Its protein is CSATGAGELCF.

This clonotype came up a few times. The V call is TRBV12-3 or TRBV12-4, the J call TRBJ1-5; TRBD1 agrees at 8 bases. This CDR3 has 16 residues. The trim removed 6 bases at V and 4 bases at J, leaving 11 bases unmatched. Written as DNA, the CDR3 is TGTGCCAGCAGCGTCGTGGGGACAGGTCATAATCAGCCCCAGCATTTT. The encoded protein is CASSVVGTGHNQPQHF.

The V gene is TRBV18, the J gene TRBJ1-2, with TRBD1 identical over 7 bases. There are 16 residues in the CDR3. Per germline, CDR1 KGHSH and CDR2 LQKENI. The ends lost 4 bases at V and 2 bases at J; junction bases unmatched: 10. DNA for the CDR3: TGTGCCAGCTCACTCACCCGGGACAGCTTGAACTATGGCTACACCTTC. The encoded protein is CASSLTRDSLNYGYTF. Based on the CDR3 plus reference TRBV18 and TRBJ1-2, the full variable domain is NAGVMQNPRHLVRRRGQEARLRCSPMKGHSHVYWYRQLPEEGLKFMVYLQKENIIDESGMPKERFSAEFPKEGPSILRIQQVVRGDSAAYFCASSLTRDSLNYGYTFGSGTRLTVV.

The chain joins TRBV6-5 to TRBJ2-5; 7 bases are a match to TRBD2. The CDR3 is 17 residues long. The trim removed 0 bases at V and 7 bases at J, leaving 14 bases unmatched. Germline CDR1 reads MNHEY; CDR2 reads SVGAGI. The CDR3 is CASSYSPGGGAPGTQYF. Written as DNA, the CDR3 is TGTGCCAGCAGTTACTCACCTGGCGGGGGAGCCCCAGGGACCCAGTACTTC.

This clonotype occurred a few times. The genes are TRBV6-1 and TRBJ1-5; D possibly corresponds to TRBD1 (6 bases). V dropped 5 bases and J dropped 5 bases, with 16 bases sitting between them. Germline V gene data show CDR1 as MNHNS and CDR2 as SASEGT. This CDR3 spans 15 amino acids. DNA of the CDR3: TGTGCCAGCAGTCCCCCGGGGGCGCAGTATCAGCCCCAGCATTTT. It codes for CASSPPGAQYQPQHF.

The sample holds a few counts of this clonotype. The chain combines TRBV2 with TRBJ1-6; tentative D call: TRBD1 (5 bases). Trimming removed 6 bases at V and 13 bases at J, with 7 bases between. This CDR3 comprises 10 residues. Germline CDR1 SNHLY, CDR2 FYNNEI. The CDR3 here is CASRGGPLHF. In nucleotides, the CDR3 is TGTGCCAGCAGGGGGGGGCCCCTCCACTTT.

Points on this clonotype: One end of the junction varies from germline; a read error may be responsible. This chain links TRBV7-3 with TRBJ2-7, with 7 bases aligning to TRBD1. The CDR3 spans 13 residues. In germline, CDR1 is SGHTA, CDR2 FQGTGA. The CDR3 DNA is TGTGCCAGCAGCTTAAGAGGGGGCAGCGAGCGGTACTTC. This codes for CASSLRGGSERYF. The full variable domain, its missing parts supplied by reference TRBV7-3 and TRBJ2-7, is GAGVSQTPSNKVTEKGKYVELRCDPISGHTALYWYRQSLGQGPEFLIYFQGTGAADDSGLPNDRFFAVRPEGSVSTLKIQRTERGDSAVYLCASSLRGGSERYFGPGTRLTVT.

The chain has TRBV12-3 or TRBV12-4 and TRBJ1-2, with D hard to call. This CDR3 is built from 13 residues. Trimming took 10 bases from V and 2 from J, leaving 14 bases between them. The CDR3: CANKGDGNYGYTF. The CDR3 coding sequence is TGTGCCAACAAGGGTGACGGCAACTATGGCTACACCTTC.

There are many counts of this clonotype. V usage is TRBV6-5 and J usage is TRBJ2-7; perhaps TRBD1 as D (5 bases). The CDR3 is 15 amino acids. V lost 4 bases, J lost 2 bases, and 15 bases lay in between. Germline values: CDR1 MNHEY, CDR2 SVGAGI. In DNA form, the CDR3 reads TGTGCCAGCAGTTCGCGCGGACATGCCCCCTACGAGCAGTACTTC. It is translated as CASSSRGHAPYEQYF.

This clonotype has ten or more counts. The V call is TRBV20-1, the J call TRBJ1-1, with 8 nucleotides matching TRBD1. Losses at the gene ends were 2 bases for V and 2 bases for J; bases not matched to a gene: 7. Germline CDR1 is DFQATT and CDR2 is SNEGSKA (reference sequence). The CDR3 is 15 residues long. The CDR3 DNA is TGCAGTGCTAGACAGGGGGCGAGTCAAAACACTGAAGCTTTCTTT. Amino acids: CSARQGASQNTEAFF.

There are many counts of this clonotype. The V and J genes are TRBV27 and TRBJ2-7; 9 positions match TRBD1. CDR3 size: 13 residues. After removal of 10 bases from V and 0 bases from J, the junction contained 4 bases not matched to a gene. From germline, CDR1 is MNHEY and CDR2 SMNVEV (reference sequence). CDR3 coding DNA: TGTGCCACACAGGGGGCCCACTCCTACGAGCAGTACTTC. Translation gives CATQGAHSYEQYF.

This clonotype came up many times. V is TRBV27 and J is TRBJ2-2, with D perhaps matching TRBD2 (6 bases). The CDR3 contains 15 residues. Germline-derived CDR1 and CDR2 are MNHEY and SMNVEV (reference sequence). The V and J ends lost 3 bases and 0 bases respectively, with 8 bases between them. CDR3 in DNA: TGTGCCAGCAGTTTGTGGGGGGCGAACACCGGGGAGCTGTTTTTT. It is translated as CASSLWGANTGELFF.